Below are 26 T cell receptor beta chains sequenced from a single sample in a study of T cell responses to AZD1222 COVID-19 vaccine. Using immunoSEQ multiplex PCR, the repertoire was profiled, and TCRdb retains in-frame clones only, with some absent. The sample holds about 150,000 clones, 80% to 90% seen once. The sequencing used peripheral blood, collected on day 0 of AZD1222 vaccination. The receptors here all came from an adult in good health.

This chain uses TRBV4-1 with TRBJ1-2; D is undetermined. The CDR3 length is 14 residues. CDR1 is MGHRA and CDR2 is YSYEKL in the germline V gene. The germline V and J ends were trimmed by 1 base and 2 bases, with 8 bases remaining between them. This CDR3 reads CASSQGNWNYGYTF. The CDR3 bases are TGCGCCAGCAGCCAAGGGAACTGGAACTATGGCTACACCTTC.

This chain connects TRBV28 to TRBJ2-1; TRBD2 is a possible D gene (6 bases). V was cut by 3 bases and J by 9 bases, with 9 bases left in between. Germline CDR1 and CDR2: MDHEN and SYDVKM. The CDR3 is 12 amino acids. The CDR3 sequence: CASSFLLAEQFF. The CDR3, as DNA: TGTGCCAGCAGTTTTTTACTAGCTGAGCAGTTCTTC.

V and J are TRBV5-6 and TRBJ2-7; 8 positions agree with TRBD2. The CDR3 contains 17 residues. J lost 6 bases, V lost 3 bases, and 17 bases had no gene match. The V gene's germline CDR1 is SGHDT and CDR2 YYEEEE. Here the CDR3 reads CASSSSWVAGRACEQYF. CDR3 bases: TGTGCCAGCAGCTCCTCCTGGGTAGCGGGAAGAGCCTGCGAGCAGTACTTC. The complete variable domain, with remaining parts taken from reference TRBV5-6 and TRBJ2-7, reads DAGVTQSPTHLIKTRGQQVTLRCSPKSGHDTVSWYQQALGQGPQFIFQYYEEEERQRGNFPDRFSGHQFPNYSSELNVNALLLGDSALYLCASSSSWVAGRACEQYFGPGTRLTVT.

This chain links TRBV4-2 with TRBJ1-2, with 8 bases matching TRBD1. The germline V gene encodes CDR1 LGHNA and CDR2 YNFKEQ. CDR3 length: 16 amino acids. V was pared by 0 bases and J by 4 bases, with 7 bases of the junction left unmatched. CDR3 coding DNA: TGTGCCAGCAGCCAAGATAGGACAGGGAGAACCTATGGCTACACCTTC. The encoded protein is CASSQDRTGRTYGYTF.

This chain uses TRBV28 with TRBJ2-7; 11 bases are shared with TRBD1. This CDR3 comprises 14 residues. After removal of 6 bases from V and 7 bases from J, the junction contained 8 bases not matched to a gene. The germline gives CDR1 MDHEN, CDR2 SYDVKM. CDR3 bases: TGTGCCAGCAGAGGGGGACAGGGGGGTCGGGAGCAGTACTTC. Residues: CASRGGQGGREQYF.

The chain links TRBV13 to TRBJ1-6, with D possibly TRBD1 on 5 matching bases. Trimming left V 0 bases short and J 9 bases short, with 9 bases between. Germline CDR1 is PRHDT and CDR2 is FYEKMQ (reference sequence). The CDR3 covers 14 residues. CDR3 amino acids: CASSLGGLGSPLHF. In DNA, the CDR3 is TGTGCCAGCAGCTTAGGGGGGCTCGGTTCACCCCTCCACTTT.

Of note for this clone: Additional DNA sequences in this sample encode the identical CDR3. The CDR3 sequence: CASSLSGEQYF. As DNA, the CDR3 is TGCGCCAGCAGCTTATCTGGCGAGCAGTACTTC. The chain recombines TRBV5-1 with TRBJ2-7; D uncertain. The germline V and J ends were trimmed by 2 bases and 6 bases, with 6 bases remaining between them. CDR1 is SGHRS and CDR2 is YFSETQ in the germline V gene. CDR3 length: 11 amino acids.

The genes are TRBV19 and TRBJ1-5; unclear D gene. Germline V gene lookup returns CDR1 LNHDA and CDR2 SQIVND (reference sequence). The CDR3 sequence is 13 residues long. Between the trimmed V and J ends, which lost 3 bases and 5 bases, there was a span of 8 bases. This chain's CDR3 is CASSIFQDQPQHF. CDR3 DNA: TGTGCCAGTAGTATCTTCCAGGATCAGCCCCAGCATTTT.

The chain uses TRBV28 and TRBJ1-2; D may be TRBD1 (5 bases). The CDR3 sequence is 14 residues long. CDR1 MDHEN and CDR2 SYDVKM come from the germline V gene. Trimming removed 6 bases from V and 2 bases from J, with 13 bases in between. CDR3: CASSIQEQNYGYTF. CDR3 nucleotide sequence: TGTGCCAGCAGCATACAGGAGCAAAACTATGGCTACACCTTC.

V and J are TRBV11-2 and TRBJ2-5, with D possibly matching TRBD2 (5 bases). Germline V gives CDR1 SGHAT, CDR2 FQNNGV. Trimming removed 5 bases from V and 2 bases from J, with 12 bases in between. The length of the CDR3 is 14 residues. CDR3 loop: CASSLWTGQETQYF. The CDR3 nucleotides are TGTGCCAGCAGCCTTTGGACTGGTCAAGAGACCCAGTACTTC.

This clone is large by share. A junction boundary mismatches the germline segment, possibly from a read error. The chain employs TRBV7-2 and TRBJ2-1; 9 bases map to TRBD2. The germline gives CDR1 SGHTA, CDR2 FQGNSA. The CDR3 runs to 13 residues. CDR3 loop: CASSLLAGSRDIF. The CDR3 nucleotides read TGTGCCAGCAGCTTACTAGCGGGATCAAGGGATATCTTC. Complete variable domain (other parts from reference TRBV7-2 and TRBJ2-1): GAGVSQSPSNKVTEKGKDVELRCDPISGHTALYWYRQSLGQGLEFLIYFQGNSAPDKSGLPSDRFSAERTGGSVSTLTIQRTQQEDSAVYLCASSLLAGSRDIFGPGTRLTVL.

The sample holds a few counts of this clone. The chain has TRBV5-4 and TRBJ1-1, with 7 bases fitting TRBD1. J gave up 5 bases and V 2 bases, and 3 bases lay outside the gene matches. Per germline, CDR1 SGHNT and CDR2 YYREEE (reference sequence). The CDR3 is 13 amino acids. The CDR3 sequence: CASSLDRETEAFF. The CDR3 DNA sequence: TGTGCCAGCAGCTTAGACAGGGAGACTGAAGCTTTCTTT.

The chain uses TRBV11-2 and TRBJ2-3, with 7 bases matching TRBD2. With V trimmed by 1 base and J by 4 bases, 5 bases remained unmatched. Germline V gene sequence: CDR1 SGHAT, CDR2 FQNNGV. The CDR3 consists of 15 residues. The CDR3 sequence is CASSLVPLAADTQYF. The CDR3 region has the DNA TGTGCCAGCAGCTTAGTTCCTCTAGCGGCAGATACGCAGTATTTT.

This chain joins TRBV6-6 and TRBJ2-1; 8 bases are a match to TRBD1. After removal of 7 bases from V and 3 bases from J, the junction contained 8 bases not matched to a gene. The CDR3 is made up of 15 amino acids. The germline CDR1 and CDR2 sequences are MNHNY and SVGAGI (reference sequence). The CDR3 nucleotides read TGTGCCAGCATGTACCGGGACAGGAGCTACAATGAGCAGTTCTTC. Translation: CASMYRDRSYNEQFF.

A remark on this clone: The sample holds other DNA sequences that translate to the same CDR3. The chain couples TRBV7-9 to TRBJ1-1; D uncertain. The CDR3 consists of 12 residues. Germline CDR1 SEHNR, CDR2 FQNEAQ (reference sequence). Trimming cost V 5 bases and J 3 bases, with 7 bases left between them. CDR3 nucleotide sequence: TGTGCCAGCAGCGGTAGGGACACTGAAGCTTTCTTT. This gives the protein CASSGRDTEAFF.

This clone was detected once. This chain uses TRBV7-2 with TRBJ2-7; 7 bases map to TRBD2. In germline, CDR1 is SGHTA, CDR2 FQGNSA. The CDR3 is 16 amino acids. V shed 5 bases and J 1 base; nucleotides not matched to a gene: 11. CDR3 DNA: TGTGCCAGCAGCCCAGCCACAATCGGGGGGTCCTACGAGCAGTACTTC. Its protein product is CASSPATIGGSYEQYF.

The chain is built from TRBV7-2 and TRBJ1-5; D is ambiguous. Germline V gene lookup returns CDR1 SGHTA and CDR2 FQGNSA. The CDR3 has 11 residues. V was pared by 6 bases and J by 9 bases, with 9 bases between. CDR3 loop: CASSSIGPQHF. DNA of the CDR3: TGTGCCAGCAGTTCAATAGGGCCCCAGCATTTT.

V is TRBV23-1 and J is TRBJ2-1, with 8 nucleotides matching TRBD2. TRBV23-1 is assigned to the ORF class and has an uncertain function. Unmatched junction bases numbered 9, after V lost 6 bases and J lost 5 bases. This CDR3 is built from 15 residues. The DNA of the CDR3 is TGCGCCAGCAGCCCAAAACTAGCGGAACACAATGAGCAGTTCTTC. Its translation is CASSPKLAEHNEQFF.

The V and J genes are TRBV2 and TRBJ2-2; D is perhaps TRBD1 or TRBD2 (5 bases each). Germline V gene sequence: CDR1 SNHLY, CDR2 FYNNEI. Trimming took off 6 bases at V and 4 bases at J, with 12 bases between the two ends. The CDR3 is made up of 14 amino acids. CDR3 sequence (DNA): TGTGCCAGCAGGGGGGTGAAAGGCACCGGGGAGCTGTTTTTT. Its protein product is CASRGVKGTGELFF.

V gene TRBV18 combines with J gene TRBJ2-1, with D possibly matching TRBD2 (6 bases). Between the trimmed V and J ends, which lost 4 bases and 7 bases, there was a span of 20 bases. The CDR3 sequence is 16 residues long. Germline V lookup: CDR1 KGHSH, CDR2 LQKENI. The CDR3 DNA reads TGTGCCAGCTCACGCCCGGGTCTTTGGGGGGTAAATGAGCAGTTCTTC. Residues: CASSRPGLWGVNEQFF. The complete variable domain, with remaining parts taken from reference TRBV18 and TRBJ2-1, reads NAGVMQNPRHLVRRRGQEARLRCSPMKGHSHVYWYRQLPEEGLKFMVYLQKENIIDESGMPKERFSAEFPKEGPSILRIQQVVRGDSAAYFCASSRPGLWGVNEQFFGPGTRLTVL.

The chain combines TRBV6-5 with TRBJ1-5, with unresolved D. Looked up from germline, CDR1 is MNHEY and CDR2 is SVGAGI. V was trimmed by 6 bases and J by 0 bases, leaving 6 bases between them. The CDR3 runs to 13 residues. CDR3 nucleotide sequence: TGTGCCAGCAGACTTTATAGCAATCAGCCCCAGCATTTT. Encoded protein: CASRLYSNQPQHF.

The CDR3 spells CASSLSGSYNEQFF. DNA for the CDR3: TGTGCCAGCAGCTTAAGCGGGAGTTACAATGAGCAGTTCTTC. J is TRBJ2-1 and V is TRBV11-2; 8 positions agree with TRBD2. The germline V gene has CDR1 SGHAT and CDR2 FQNNGV. The CDR3 runs to 14 residues. With 2 bases clipped from V and 4 bases from J, the junction kept 1 base outside the gene matches.

In this sample, this clone turned up once. The rearrangement links TRBV7-2 to TRBJ2-2; D ambiguous. V was cut by 3 bases and J by 0 bases, with 8 bases left in between. Germline assignment: CDR1 SGHTA and CDR2 FQGNSA. This CDR3 has 15 residues. CDR3 amino acids: CASSFTNSNTGELFF. CDR3 coding DNA: TGTGCCAGCAGCTTCACCAATTCGAACACCGGGGAGCTGTTTTTT.

The chain employs TRBV7-2 and TRBJ2-1; the D gene is possibly TRBD1 (6 bases). CDR3 length: 15 residues. The V end lost 2 bases, the J end lost 7 bases, and 15 bases lay between the germline ends. Germline CDR1 SGHTA, CDR2 FQGNSA. The CDR3 reads CASSLTGLLGNEQFF. For the CDR3, the DNA is TGTGCCAGCAGCTTAACAGGGTTGCTTGGGAATGAGCAGTTCTTC.

The chain joins TRBV18 to TRBJ1-2; D not certain. V lost 2 bases and J lost 8, with 9 bases in between. This CDR3 is 12 amino acids long. Germline CDR1 is KGHSH and CDR2 is LQKENI. DNA for the CDR3: TGTGCCAGCTCACCAGAAGGTTCAGGCTACACCTTC. This sequence encodes CASSPEGSGYTF.

The V gene is TRBV19, the J gene TRBJ1-2, with TRBD1 identical over 9 bases. Losses at the gene ends were 5 bases for V and 8 bases for J; bases not matched to a gene: 15. Germline CDR1 and CDR2: LNHDA and SQIVND (reference sequence). This CDR3 region has 16 residues. The CDR3, as DNA: TGTGCCAGTAGTCCGTCCCGGGACAGGGTCCGCGGGGGCTACACCTTC. Its protein product is CASSPSRDRVRGGYTF.